These 19 T cell receptor beta chains originate from one sample sequenced in a study of OX40 agonist ivuxolimab in advanced cancers. Receptor amplification or capture employed the immunoSEQ multiplex PCR assay. The source is immuneACCESS, and TCRdb retained only in-frame sequences with V and J called. Part of the clones is not carried over; for the studies checked, unresolved V genes explain less than half of this, and the remainder is unexplained. This sample comprises 43,000 or so clones, 75% to 90% of them detected only once. About 32% of the sample rests with the top ten. The sequencing used CD4+ or CD8+ T cells sorted from blood, collected in a trial of the OX40 agonist ivuxolimab. These TCRs come from an adult with an advanced solid tumor such as melanoma, head and neck, liver or kidney cancer.

The CDR3 here is CASSEGVGQPQHF. The CDR3 bases are TGTGCCAGCAGTGAGGGGGTCGGTCAGCCCCAGCATTTT. This sequence joins TRBV6-1 and TRBJ1-5, with D possibly being TRBD1 (5 bases). The CDR3 is 13 amino acids. V lost 3 bases and J lost 6, with 9 bases in between. Germline CDR1 and CDR2: MNHNS and SASEGT.

The CDR3 DNA reads TGTGCCAGCAGCGATATGGGGGGGGAGACCCAGTACTTC. Its translation is CASSDMGGETQYF. The V call is TRBV9, the J call TRBJ2-5; TRBD2 agrees at 7 bases. Germline loops: CDR1 SGDLS, CDR2 YYNGEE. The V gene end was trimmed by 3 bases and the J gene end by 5 bases; junction bases not matched to a gene: 4. The CDR3 consists of 13 residues. The whole variable domain, filled in from reference TRBV9 and TRBJ2-5, reads DSGVTQTPKHLITATGQRVTLRCSPRSGDLSVYWYQQSLDQGLQFLIQYYNGEERAKGNILERFSAQQFPDLHSELNLSSLELGDSALYFCASSDMGGETQYFGPGTRLLVL.

The sample holds one count of this clone. The chain couples TRBV21-1 to TRBJ1-1; the table's D call TRBD1 went unverified against the DNA. TRBV21-1 is a documented pseudogene. CDR3 size: 14 residues. CDR3 loop: CASSRGQMNTEAFF. CDR3 sequence (DNA): TGTGCCAGCAGCCGGGGACAGATGAACACTGAAGCTTTCTTT.

The chain links TRBV6-1 to TRBJ2-5; D gene ambiguous. The CDR3 contains 12 residues. Between the trimmed V and J ends, which lost 6 bases and 5 bases, there was a span of 10 bases. The germline CDR1 and CDR2 sequences are MNHNS and SASEGT. The CDR3 loop reads CASSHGWETQYF. DNA of the CDR3: TGTGCCAGCAGCCACGGTTGGGAGACCCAGTACTTC.

The chain recombines TRBV7-6 with TRBJ2-2; a weak D match, TRBD2 (5 bases). Trimming stripped 0 bases from V and 4 bases from J, with 18 bases between. From germline, CDR1 is SGHVS and CDR2 FNYEAQ. This CDR3 contains 18 residues. CDR3 nucleotides: TGTGCCAGCAGCTTAGCGCCAGGAGGCGCCGGTGGCACCGGGGAGCTGTTTTTT. Its protein is CASSLAPGGAGGTGELFF. Together with reference TRBV7-6 and TRBJ2-2, the CDR3 gives the full variable domain: GAGVSQSPRYKVTKRGQDVALRCDPISGHVSLYWYRQALGQGPEFLTYFNYEAQQDKSGLPNDRFSAERPEGSISTLTIQRTEQRDSAMYRCASSLAPGGAGGTGELFFGEGSRLTVL.

The CDR3 DNA is TGTGCCAGCAGTTCCGAGGGGCCTATCTCCTACGAGCAGTACTTC. Protein product: CASSSEGPISYEQYF. The J gene is TRBJ2-7, the V gene TRBV28, with D perhaps given as TRBD1 or TRBD2 (5 bases each). CDR3 size: 15 residues. The V gene's germline CDR1 is MDHEN and CDR2 SYDVKM. The germline V and J ends were trimmed by 4 bases and 0 bases, with 13 bases remaining between them.

The rearrangement uses TRBV7-2 and TRBJ1-5, with D possibly matching TRBD1 (5 bases). The CDR3 is made up of 13 amino acids. Germline V gives CDR1 SGHTA, CDR2 FQGNSA. V lost 6 bases and J lost 6, with 12 bases in between. The CDR3 protein is CASSDSTGQPQHF. DNA for the CDR3: TGTGCCAGCAGTGACAGTACAGGTCAGCCCCAGCATTTT.

The chain recombines TRBV18 with TRBJ1-5; the D is unclear. Germline assignment: CDR1 KGHSH and CDR2 LQKENI. The CDR3 contains 14 residues. V lost 4 bases and J lost 2, with 9 bases in between. The CDR3 loop is CASSRREGNQPQHF. DNA of the CDR3: TGTGCCAGCTCACGGAGGGAAGGCAATCAGCCCCAGCATTTT.

Worth noting for this clone: At one end the junction does not follow the germline gene, possibly because of a read error. This specimen includes other DNA sequences encoding the same CDR3. CDR3 residues: CASSQVSSGRGYGYTF. DNA for the CDR3: TGTGCCAGCAGCCAAGTGAGTTCAGGGCGCGGCTATGGCTACACATTC. This rearrangement joins TRBV4-2 to TRBJ1-2, with D possibly matching TRBD1 (5 bases). The CDR3 has 16 amino acids. Germline V gene data show CDR1 as LGHNA and CDR2 as YNFKEQ.

The chain employs TRBV4-3 and TRBJ2-7, with D maybe TRBD1 (5 bases). CDR3 length: 13 residues. CDR1 and CDR2 from the germline V gene are LGHNA and YSLEER. Trimming removed 2 bases at V and 3 bases at J, with 8 bases between. In DNA, the CDR3 is TGCGCCAGCAGCCAAATACAGGACTACGAGCAGTACTTC. Its translation: CASSQIQDYEQYF.

The chain combines TRBV28 with TRBJ1-5, with 8 bases that match TRBD1. Germline lookup yields CDR1 MDHEN and CDR2 SYDVKM. Trimming cost V 8 bases and J 1 base; bases outside gene matches: 7. CDR3 length equals 15 residues. The chain's CDR3 is CASGQGAGSNQPQHF. In DNA, the CDR3 is TGTGCCAGCGGTCAGGGGGCCGGGAGCAATCAGCCCCAGCATTTT.

The rearrangement joins TRBV19 to TRBJ1-5, with 10 bases identical to TRBD1. This CDR3 is 15 amino acids long. V lost 5 bases, J lost 6 bases, and 7 bases stayed unmatched. Germline CDR1 and CDR2: LNHDA and SQIVND (reference sequence). CDR3 amino acids: CASSATGTGAQPQHF. The CDR3 bases are TGTGCCAGTAGTGCGACCGGGACAGGGGCTCAGCCCCAGCATTTT.

The chain couples TRBV18 to TRBJ1-1; 9 nucleotides align to TRBD1. This CDR3 comprises 15 residues. Germline CDR1 and CDR2: KGHSH and LQKENI. J was trimmed by 4 bases and V by 5 bases; bases with no gene match: 8. CDR3 in DNA: TGTGCCAGCTCAACCCGGACAGGGGAGGGCACTGAAGCTTTCTTT. It specifies CASSTRTGEGTEAFF.

The chain links TRBV5-4 to TRBJ2-7; TRBD1 is a possible D gene (6 bases). Trimming left V 4 bases short and J 4 bases short, with 12 bases between. The CDR3 has 13 residues. Per germline, CDR1 SGHNT and CDR2 YYREEE (reference sequence). The CDR3 here is CASSPGTFYEQYF. The CDR3 DNA follows: TGTGCCAGCAGCCCCGGGACATTTTACGAGCAGTACTTC. Together with reference TRBV5-4 and TRBJ2-7, the CDR3 gives the full variable domain: ETGVTQSPTHLIKTRGQQVTLRCSSQSGHNTVSWYQQALGQGPQFIFQYYREEENGRGNFPPRFSGLQFPNYSSELNVNALELDDSALYLCASSPGTFYEQYFGPGTRLTVT.

The V and J genes are TRBV6-4 and TRBJ2-1, with 7 bases that match TRBD2. This CDR3 has 13 residues. Germline assignment: CDR1 MRHNA and CDR2 SNTAGT. Losses at the gene ends were 6 bases for V and 6 bases for J; bases not matched to a gene: 5. The CDR3 loop reads CASRAAGINEQFF. The CDR3 DNA sequence: TGTGCCAGCAGGGCAGCGGGAATCAATGAGCAGTTCTTC.

The rearrangement uses TRBV7-2 and TRBJ1-2; D uncertain. The V end was cut by 1 base, the J end by 4 bases, with 10 bases between. Germline assignment: CDR1 SGHTA and CDR2 FQGNSA. This CDR3 region has 14 residues. The CDR3 protein is CASSLGPLLYGYTF. The CDR3 DNA reads TGTGCCAGCAGCTTAGGACCGTTACTCTATGGCTACACCTTC.

This clone was counted only a few times. The V call is TRBV4-1, the J call TRBJ1-5, with 9 bases aligning to TRBD1. The CDR3 length is 15 residues. Germline assignment: CDR1 MGHRA and CDR2 YSYEKL. V was pared by 1 base and J by 3 bases, with 1 base of the junction left unmatched. The CDR3 spells CASSQGDRDNQPQHF. CDR3 nucleotide sequence: TGCGCCAGCAGCCAAGGGGACAGGGACAATCAGCCCCAGCATTTT.

This clone was seen more than once but under ten times. The junction differs from germline at one of its ends, possibly a read error. This chain uses TRBV4-1 with TRBJ2-1, with 9 bases identical to TRBD2. This CDR3 contains 15 residues. Germline V lookup: CDR1 MGHRA, CDR2 YSYEKL. CDR3 in amino acids: CASSLWGSGSDEQFF. CDR3 bases: TGTGCCAGCAGCTTATGGGGTAGCGGGAGTGATGAGCAGTTCTTC.

The genes are TRBV10-3 and TRBJ2-7; no firm D call. This CDR3 is 12 amino acids long. In germline, CDR1 is ENHRY, CDR2 SYGVKD. V was shortened by 1 base and J by 6 bases, with 7 bases between the two germline ends. The CDR3 is CAISELGAEQYF. CDR3 in DNA: TGTGCCATCAGTGAGTTGGGCGCCGAGCAGTACTTC.